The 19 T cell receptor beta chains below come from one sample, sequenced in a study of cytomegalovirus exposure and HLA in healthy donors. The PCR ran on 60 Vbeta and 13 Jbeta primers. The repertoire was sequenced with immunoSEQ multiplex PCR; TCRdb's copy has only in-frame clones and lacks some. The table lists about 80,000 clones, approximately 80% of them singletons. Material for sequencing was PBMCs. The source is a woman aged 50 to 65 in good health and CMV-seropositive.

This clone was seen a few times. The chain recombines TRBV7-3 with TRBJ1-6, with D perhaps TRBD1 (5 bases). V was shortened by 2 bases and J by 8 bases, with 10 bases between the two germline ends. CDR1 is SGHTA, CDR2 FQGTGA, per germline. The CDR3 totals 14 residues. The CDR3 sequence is CASSLGGAYSPLHF. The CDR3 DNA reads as TGTGCCAGCAGCTTAGGAGGGGCTTATTCACCCCTCCACTTT.

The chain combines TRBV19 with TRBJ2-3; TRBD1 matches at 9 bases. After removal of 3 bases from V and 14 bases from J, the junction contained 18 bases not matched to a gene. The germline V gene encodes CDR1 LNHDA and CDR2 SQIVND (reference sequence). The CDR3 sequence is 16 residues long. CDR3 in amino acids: CASSIPSGQGPNQRYF. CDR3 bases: TGTGCCAGTAGTATTCCTTCGGGACAGGGTCCTAATCAGCGGTATTTT.

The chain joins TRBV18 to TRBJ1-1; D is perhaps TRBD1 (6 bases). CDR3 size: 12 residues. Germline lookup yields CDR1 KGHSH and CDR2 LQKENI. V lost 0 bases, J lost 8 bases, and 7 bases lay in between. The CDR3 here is CASSPPRGEAFF. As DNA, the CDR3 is TGTGCCAGCTCACCACCGAGGGGGGAAGCTTTCTTT.

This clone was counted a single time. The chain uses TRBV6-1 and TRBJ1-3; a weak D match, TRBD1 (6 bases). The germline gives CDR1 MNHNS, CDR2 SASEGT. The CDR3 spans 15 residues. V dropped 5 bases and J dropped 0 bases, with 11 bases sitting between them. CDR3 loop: CASSWDMPSGNTIYF. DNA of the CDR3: TGTGCCAGCAGTTGGGACATGCCCTCTGGAAACACCATATATTTT.

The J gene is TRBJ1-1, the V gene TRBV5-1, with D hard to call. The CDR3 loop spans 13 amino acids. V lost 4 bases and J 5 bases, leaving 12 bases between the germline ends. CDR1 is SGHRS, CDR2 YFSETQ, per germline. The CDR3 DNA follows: TGCGCCAGCAGCCCCGCTATACGGACTGAAGCTTTCTTT. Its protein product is CASSPAIRTEAFF.

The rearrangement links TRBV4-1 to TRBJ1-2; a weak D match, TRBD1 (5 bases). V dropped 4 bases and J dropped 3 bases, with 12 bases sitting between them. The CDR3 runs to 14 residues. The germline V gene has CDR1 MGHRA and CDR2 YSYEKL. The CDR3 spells CASSPGQGYYGYTF. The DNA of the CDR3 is TGCGCCAGCAGCCCTGGGCAGGGCTACTATGGCTACACCTTC.

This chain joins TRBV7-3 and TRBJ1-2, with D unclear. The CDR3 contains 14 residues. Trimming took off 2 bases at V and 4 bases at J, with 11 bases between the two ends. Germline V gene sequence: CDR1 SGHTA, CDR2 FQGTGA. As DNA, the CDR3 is TGTGCCAGCAGCTTAGAACCCTATGGCTATGGCTACACCTTC. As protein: CASSLEPYGYGYTF.

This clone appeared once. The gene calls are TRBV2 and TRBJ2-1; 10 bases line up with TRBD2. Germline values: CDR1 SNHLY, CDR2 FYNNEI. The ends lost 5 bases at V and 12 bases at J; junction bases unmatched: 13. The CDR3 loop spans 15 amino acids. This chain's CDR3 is CASSFGLADRGGQFF. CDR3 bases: TGTGCCAGCAGTTTCGGACTAGCGGACCGGGGGGGGCAGTTCTTC. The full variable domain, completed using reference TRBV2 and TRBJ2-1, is EPEVTQTPSHQVTQMGQEVILRCVPISNHLYFYWYRQILGQKVEFLVSFYNNEISEKSEIFDDQFSVERPDGSNFTLKIRSTKLEDSAMYFCASSFGLADRGGQFFGPGTRLTVL.

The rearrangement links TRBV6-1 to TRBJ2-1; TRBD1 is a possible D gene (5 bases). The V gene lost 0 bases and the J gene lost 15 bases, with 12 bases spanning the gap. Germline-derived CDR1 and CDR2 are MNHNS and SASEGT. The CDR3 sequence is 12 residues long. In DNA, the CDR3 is TGTGCCAGCAGTGAAGCGAAGGGGCGGCGGTTCTTC. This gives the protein CASSEAKGRRFF.

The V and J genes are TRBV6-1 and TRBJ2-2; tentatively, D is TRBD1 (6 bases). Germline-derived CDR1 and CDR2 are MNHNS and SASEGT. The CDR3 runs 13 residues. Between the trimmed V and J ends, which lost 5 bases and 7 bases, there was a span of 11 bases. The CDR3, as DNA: TGTGCCAGCAGTTCGGGGACAAACGGGGAGCTGTTTTTT. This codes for CASSSGTNGELFF.

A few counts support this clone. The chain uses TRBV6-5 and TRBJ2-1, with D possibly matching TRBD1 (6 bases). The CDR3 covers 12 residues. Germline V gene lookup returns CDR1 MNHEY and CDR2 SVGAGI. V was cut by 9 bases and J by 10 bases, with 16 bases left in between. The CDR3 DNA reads TGTGCCAGTGGATCAACAGGGAACGAGCAGTTCTTC. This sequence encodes CASGSTGNEQFF.

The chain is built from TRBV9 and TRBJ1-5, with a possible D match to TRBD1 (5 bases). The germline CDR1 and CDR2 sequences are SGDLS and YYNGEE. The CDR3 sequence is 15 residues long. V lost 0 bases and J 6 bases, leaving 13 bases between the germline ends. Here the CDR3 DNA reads TGTGCCAGCAGCGTAGATGGGGCAGGGTTTCAGCCCCAGCATTTT. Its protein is CASSVDGAGFQPQHF.

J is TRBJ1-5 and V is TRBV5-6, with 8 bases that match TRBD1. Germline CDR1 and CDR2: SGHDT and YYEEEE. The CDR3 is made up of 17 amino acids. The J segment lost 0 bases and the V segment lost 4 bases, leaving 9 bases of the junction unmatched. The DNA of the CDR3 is TGTGCCAGCAGCCGGACAGGGATCGCGAGTAGCAATCAGCCCCAGCATTTT. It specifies CASSRTGIASSNQPQHF.

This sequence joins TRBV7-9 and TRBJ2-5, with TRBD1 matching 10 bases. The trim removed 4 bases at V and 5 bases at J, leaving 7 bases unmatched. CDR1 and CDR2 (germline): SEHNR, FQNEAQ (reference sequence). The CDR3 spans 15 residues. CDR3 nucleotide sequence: TGTGCCAGCAGCTCCCGGACAGGGGGAGGGGAGACCCAGTACTTC. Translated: CASSSRTGGGETQYF.

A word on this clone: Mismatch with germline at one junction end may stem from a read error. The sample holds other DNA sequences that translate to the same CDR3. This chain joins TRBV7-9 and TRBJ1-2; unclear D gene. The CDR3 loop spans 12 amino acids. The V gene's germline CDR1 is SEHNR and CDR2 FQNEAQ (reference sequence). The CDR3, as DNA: TGTGCCAGCAGCTTCAACCGTGAGGGCTACACCTTT. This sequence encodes CASSFNREGYTF.

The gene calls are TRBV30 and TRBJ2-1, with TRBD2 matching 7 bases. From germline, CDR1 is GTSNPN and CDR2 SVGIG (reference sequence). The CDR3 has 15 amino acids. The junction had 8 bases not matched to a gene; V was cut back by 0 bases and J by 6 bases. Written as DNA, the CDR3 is TGTGCCTGGAGTGTACAAGCGGGAATACTCAATGAGCAGTTCTTC. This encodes CAWSVQAGILNEQFF.

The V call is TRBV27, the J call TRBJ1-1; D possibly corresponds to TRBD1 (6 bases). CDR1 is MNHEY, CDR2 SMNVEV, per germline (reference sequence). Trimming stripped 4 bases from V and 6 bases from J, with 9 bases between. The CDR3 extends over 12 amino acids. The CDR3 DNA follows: TGTGCCAGCAGTTCGCCAGGGGCTGAAGCTTTCTTT. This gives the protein CASSSPGAEAFF.

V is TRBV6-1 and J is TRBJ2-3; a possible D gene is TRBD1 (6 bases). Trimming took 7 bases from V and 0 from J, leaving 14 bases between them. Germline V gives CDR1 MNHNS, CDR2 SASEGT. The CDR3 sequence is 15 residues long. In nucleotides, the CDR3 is TGTGCCAGCATCTCCAGGGGACGGAGCACAGATACGCAGTATTTT. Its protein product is CASISRGRSTDTQYF.

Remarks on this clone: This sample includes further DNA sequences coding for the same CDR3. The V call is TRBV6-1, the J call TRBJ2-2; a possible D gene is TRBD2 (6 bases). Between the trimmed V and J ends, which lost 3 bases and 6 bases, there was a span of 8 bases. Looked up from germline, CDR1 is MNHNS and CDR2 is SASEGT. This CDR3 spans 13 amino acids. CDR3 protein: CASSDTGAGELFF. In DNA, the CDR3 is TGTGCCAGCAGTGATACGGGGGCCGGGGAGCTGTTTTTT.